One sample yielded the 27 T cell receptor beta chains listed below, sequenced in a study of blood T cell repertoires in COVID-19. Method: immunoSEQ multiplex PCR; TCRdb's copy keeps in-frame clones and lacks some. The sample yields 66,000 or so clones, 85% to 90% seen once. Sequenced material: peripheral blood. These receptor sequences come from a man aged 50 to 59 with active COVID-19.

CDR3 nucleotide sequence: TGTGCCAGTAGTCTCGCAGGGTTGAACACTGAAGCTTTCTTT. It translates to CASSLAGLNTEAFF. The chain uses TRBV19 and TRBJ1-1; D possibly corresponds to TRBD1 (5 bases). CDR1 LNHDA and CDR2 SQIVND come from the germline V gene (reference sequence). Trimming removed 5 bases from V and 0 bases from J, with 10 bases in between. This CDR3 is 14 amino acids long. The full variable domain, its missing parts supplied by reference TRBV19 and TRBJ1-1, is DGGITQSPKYLFRKEGQNVTLSCEQNLNHDAMYWYRQDPGQGLRLIYYSQIVNDFQKGDIAEGYSVSREKKESFPLTVTSAQKNPTAFYLCASSLAGLNTEAFFGQGTRLTVV.

The chain joins TRBV14 to TRBJ2-5, with TRBD2 matching over 11 bases. CDR3 length equals 19 residues. The germline V gene has CDR1 SGHDN and CDR2 FVKESK. J gave up 0 bases and V 1 base, and 10 bases lay outside the gene matches. The CDR3 loop is CASSQVGWGLAANQETQYF. The CDR3 nucleotides read TGTGCCAGCAGCCAAGTGGGGTGGGGACTAGCGGCAAACCAAGAGACCCAGTACTTC. Combining the CDR3 with reference TRBV14 and TRBJ2-5 gives the whole variable domain EAGVTQFPSHSVIEKGQTVTLRCDPISGHDNLYWYRRVMGKEIKFLLHFVKESKQDESGMPNNRFLAERTGGTYSTLKVQPAELEDSGVYFCASSQVGWGLAANQETQYFGPGTRLLVL.

The chain has TRBV29-1 and TRBJ2-2, with 7 bases matching TRBD2. The CDR3 runs to 12 residues. Germline CDR1 and CDR2: SQVTM and ANQGSEA. V trimming: 4 bases; J trimming: 4 bases; junction bases outside the gene matches: 0. Written as DNA, the CDR3 is TGCAGCGTTGGGGGGGGCACCGGGGAGCTGTTTTTT. Translation: CSVGGGTGELFF.

The genes are TRBV6-5 and TRBJ2-7, with TRBD1 matching over 7 bases. Germline CDR1 reads MNHEY; CDR2 reads SVGAGI. The J segment lost 1 base and the V segment lost 7 bases, leaving 7 bases of the junction unmatched. The CDR3 has 14 residues. The CDR3 loop is CASTPGTDSYEQYV. The CDR3 DNA reads TGTGCCAGCACCCCAGGGACAGATTCCTACGAGCAGTACGTC.

The CDR3 DNA is TGTGCCAGCAGCTACAGCGGGGGGCTGGTCGGGGAGCTGTTTTTT. Amino acid sequence: CASSYSGGLVGELFF. J is TRBJ2-2 and V is TRBV7-9, with 9 bases aligning to TRBD2. The CDR3 sequence is 15 residues long. CDR1 SEHNR and CDR2 FQNEAQ come from the germline V gene (reference sequence). Losses at the gene ends were 4 bases for V and 7 bases for J; bases not matched to a gene: 7.

The gene calls are TRBV5-1 and TRBJ2-5; 10 nucleotides align to TRBD2. The V gene's germline CDR1 is SGHRS and CDR2 YFSETQ. The CDR3 has 17 amino acids. V lost 3 bases and J lost 4; bases outside the gene matches: 12. CDR3 amino acids: CASSSGAVAGGGETQYF. In DNA, the CDR3 is TGCGCCAGCAGCTCGGGAGCGGTAGCGGGAGGAGGAGAGACCCAGTACTTC.

V and J are TRBV12-3 or TRBV12-4 and TRBJ1-2; D is perhaps TRBD1 (6 bases). V was cut by 5 bases and J by 10 bases, with 14 bases left in between. The CDR3 consists of 12 residues. The CDR3: CASSLSTGIYTF. The CDR3 DNA reads as TGTGCCAGCAGTCTATCCACAGGGATCTACACCTTC.

This clone was seen a single time. The V call is TRBV19, the J call TRBJ2-1; 9 bases match TRBD2. CDR3 length: 14 amino acids. The germline V gene encodes CDR1 LNHDA and CDR2 SQIVND (reference sequence). Losses at the gene ends were 8 bases for V and 5 bases for J; bases not matched to a gene: 7. The CDR3 loop is CASSGVAGDNEQFF. CDR3 DNA sequence: TGTGCCAGTTCCGGAGTAGCGGGAGACAATGAGCAGTTCTTC.

This chain uses TRBV10-2 with TRBJ1-3; no reliable D call. CDR3 length equals 16 residues. V was clipped by 4 bases and J by 0 bases, with 13 bases between them. Germline lookup yields CDR1 WSHSY and CDR2 SAAADI. The DNA for the CDR3 is TGCGCCAGCAGTGTGGGCAGGACTAACTCTGGAAACACCATATATTTT. It yields the protein CASSVGRTNSGNTIYF.

Notes on this clone: At one end the junction does not follow the germline gene, possibly because of a read error. The chain uses TRBV6-1 and TRBJ1-4, with 9 bases aligning to TRBD1. Per germline, CDR1 MNHNS and CDR2 SASEGT. The length of the CDR3 is 16 residues. The CDR3 here is CASSDPTGGAIERLFF. The CDR3 nucleotides are TGTGCCAGCAGTGACCCTACAGGGGGCGCAATCGAAAGACTGTTTTTT.

This clone appeared a few times. The V gene is TRBV7-2, the J gene TRBJ1-6; no definite D call. V dropped 2 bases and J dropped 10 bases, with 12 bases sitting between them. The germline CDR1 and CDR2 sequences are SGHTA and FQGNSA. The CDR3 is made up of 14 amino acids. CDR3 nucleotides: TGTGCCAGCAGCTTACGACTTTTAAGCTCACCCCTCCACTTT. The encoded protein is CASSLRLLSSPLHF.

The CDR3 reads CASSLVQGGGTEAFF. Written as DNA, the CDR3 is TGCGCCAGCAGCTTGGTACAGGGAGGGGGCACTGAAGCTTTCTTT. This rearrangement joins TRBV5-1 to TRBJ1-1; TRBD1 is a possible D gene (6 bases). CDR3 length equals 15 residues. Per germline, CDR1 SGHRS and CDR2 YFSETQ. V was cut by 0 bases and J by 4 bases, with 13 bases left in between.

The table lists this clone with a few counts. The chain has TRBV6-1 and TRBJ2-1, with 9 bases matching TRBD1. Germline V lookup: CDR1 MNHNS, CDR2 SASEGT. Unmatched junction bases numbered 11, after V lost 4 bases and J lost 7 bases. The CDR3 totals 16 residues. The CDR3 nucleotides are TGTGCCAGCAGTGCTTCGCTAGGGACAGGGAGGAATGAGCAGTTCTTC. It codes for CASSASLGTGRNEQFF.

This chain uses TRBV18 with TRBJ2-7; D gene unclear. V lost 1 base, J lost 5 bases, and 6 bases lay in between. The CDR3 runs to 12 residues. Germline V gene data show CDR1 as KGHSH and CDR2 as LQKENI. DNA of the CDR3: TGTGCCAGCTCACCACTCCCGGACGAGCAGTACTTC. Residues: CASSPLPDEQYF.

The V call is TRBV5-5, the J call TRBJ2-2; D gene unclear. CDR1 and CDR2 (germline): SGHKS, YYEKEE (reference sequence). V was trimmed by 4 bases and J by 3 bases, leaving 13 bases between them. The CDR3 spans 15 residues. The CDR3 here is CASSLQIDYTGELFF. In DNA form, the CDR3 reads TGTGCCAGCAGCCTTCAGATCGACTACACCGGGGAGCTGTTTTTT.

V is TRBV5-1 and J is TRBJ2-7, with a tentative D call TRBD1 (6 bases). V was shortened by 7 bases and J by 7 bases, with 15 bases between the two germline ends. CDR3 length: 12 residues. Germline V CDR1 and CDR2: SGHRS, YFSETQ. In nucleotides, the CDR3 is TGCGCCAGCTGGACAGCTCCGATAGAGCAGTACTTC. Translated: CASWTAPIEQYF. The variable domain in full, with the rest retrieved from reference TRBV5-1 and TRBJ2-7, is KAGVTQTPRYLIKTRGQQVTLSCSPISGHRSVSWYQQTPGQGLQFLFEYFSETQRNKGNFPGRFSGRQFSNSRSEMNVSTLELGDSALYLCASWTAPIEQYFGPGTRLTVT.

The chain is built from TRBV7-9 and TRBJ2-1; tentative D call: TRBD2 (5 bases). There are 15 residues in the CDR3. V shed 1 base and J shed 5 bases, with 12 bases lying between them. From germline, CDR1 is SEHNR and CDR2 FQNEAQ (reference sequence). The CDR3 region has the DNA TGTGCCAGCAGCTTAGGGCTAGCTAAAAACAATGAGCAGTTCTTC. Translated, it gives CASSLGLAKNNEQFF. The whole variable domain, filled in from reference TRBV7-9 and TRBJ2-1, reads DTGVSQNPRHKITKRGQNVTFRCDPISEHNRLYWYRQTLGQGPEFLTYFQNEAQLEKSRLLSDRFSAERPKGSFSTLEIQRTEQGDSAMYLCASSLGLAKNNEQFFGPGTRLTVL.

The chain links TRBV6-5 to TRBJ2-7; D possibly corresponds to TRBD2 (5 bases). Trimming pared 2 bases from V and 5 bases from J, leaving 19 bases between. The CDR3 runs 16 residues. Germline V gene data show CDR1 as MNHEY and CDR2 as SVGAGI. CDR3 protein: CASSYATRGGPDEQYF. As DNA, the CDR3 is TGTGCCAGCAGTTACGCTACTAGAGGTGGTCCGGACGAGCAGTACTTC.

The chain employs TRBV28 and TRBJ2-7; 7 bases are a match to TRBD2. With V trimmed by 1 base and J by 1 base, 7 bases remained unmatched. The CDR3 has 16 amino acids. CDR1 MDHEN and CDR2 SYDVKM come from the germline V gene. The CDR3 sequence: CASSLSAGAVSYEQYV. The DNA of the CDR3 is TGTGCCAGCAGTTTATCGGCGGGAGCCGTTTCCTACGAGCAGTACGTC.

The chain uses TRBV6-5 and TRBJ1-1; 12 positions match TRBD1. V was clipped by 2 bases and J by 10 bases; unmatched bases: 5. This CDR3 spans 14 amino acids. The germline V gene has CDR1 MNHEY and CDR2 SVGAGI. The CDR3 is CASSYTGQGASAFF. The CDR3 coding sequence is TGTGCCAGCAGTTACACGGGACAGGGGGCTTCAGCTTTCTTT.

The chain recombines TRBV27 with TRBJ2-3; D perhaps matches TRBD1 (5 bases). The germline V gene encodes CDR1 MNHEY and CDR2 SMNVEV (reference sequence). CDR3 length: 16 amino acids. Trimming removed 4 bases at V and 1 base at J, with 15 bases between. The CDR3: CASSSRLGQRTDTQYF. In nucleotides, the CDR3 is TGTGCCAGCAGTTCCCGACTGGGGCAACGCACAGATACGCAGTATTTT.

This chain joins TRBV11-2 and TRBJ2-3; D unclear. This CDR3 has 14 amino acids. Germline lookup yields CDR1 SGHAT and CDR2 FQNNGV. V dropped 5 bases and J dropped 0 bases, with 9 bases sitting between them. The CDR3 nucleotides read TGTGCCAGCAGCCTCAGTATTAGCACAGATACGCAGTATTTT. It translates to CASSLSISTDTQYF.

The CDR3 coding sequence is TGTGCCAGCTCTCTGGGACTAGCGGGAAGACCTAGCTCCTACAATGAGCAGTTCTTC. Amino acids: CASSLGLAGRPSSYNEQFF. This chain uses TRBV18 with TRBJ2-1; 13 bases are shared with TRBD2. The ends lost 6 bases at V and 0 bases at J; junction bases unmatched: 11. Per the germline V gene, CDR1 is KGHSH and CDR2 is LQKENI. This CDR3 comprises 19 residues.

The rearrangement uses TRBV5-1 and TRBJ2-2; 7 bases match TRBD1. The germline CDR1 and CDR2 sequences are SGHRS and YFSETQ. With V trimmed by 0 bases and J by 0 bases, 8 bases remained unmatched. The CDR3 totals 18 residues. In DNA, the CDR3 is TGCGCCAGCAGCTTGGGACAGGGACGAAAGACGAACACCGGGGAGCTGTTTTTT. This gives the protein CASSLGQGRKTNTGELFF.

The V and J genes are TRBV29-1 and TRBJ2-1; D gene uncertain. Trimming pared 7 bases from V and 4 bases from J, leaving 11 bases between. This CDR3 contains 12 residues. The germline gives CDR1 SQVTM, CDR2 ANQGSEA. Here the CDR3 reads CSGGAWYNEQFF. The CDR3 coding sequence is TGCAGCGGTGGAGCGTGGTACAATGAGCAGTTCTTC.

As to this clone: Germline and junction disagree at one end, which may indicate a read error. The CDR3 nucleotides read TGTGCCAGCAGCCCACAGGCCTACGATGAGCAGTTCTTC. Its translation is CASSPQAYDEQFF. The gene calls are TRBV2 and TRBJ2-1, with D perhaps matching TRBD1 (5 bases). This CDR3 is built from 13 residues. Per germline, CDR1 SNHLY and CDR2 FYNNEI.

The chain links TRBV7-9 to TRBJ2-5; the match to TRBD2 covers 11 bases. CDR3 length: 16 amino acids. With 3 bases clipped from V and 0 bases from J, the junction kept 3 bases outside the gene matches. The germline V gene has CDR1 SEHNR and CDR2 FQNEAQ (reference sequence). The CDR3 loop is CASSFLAGGYQETQYF. CDR3 in DNA: TGTGCCAGCAGCTTCCTAGCGGGGGGCTACCAAGAGACCCAGTACTTC.